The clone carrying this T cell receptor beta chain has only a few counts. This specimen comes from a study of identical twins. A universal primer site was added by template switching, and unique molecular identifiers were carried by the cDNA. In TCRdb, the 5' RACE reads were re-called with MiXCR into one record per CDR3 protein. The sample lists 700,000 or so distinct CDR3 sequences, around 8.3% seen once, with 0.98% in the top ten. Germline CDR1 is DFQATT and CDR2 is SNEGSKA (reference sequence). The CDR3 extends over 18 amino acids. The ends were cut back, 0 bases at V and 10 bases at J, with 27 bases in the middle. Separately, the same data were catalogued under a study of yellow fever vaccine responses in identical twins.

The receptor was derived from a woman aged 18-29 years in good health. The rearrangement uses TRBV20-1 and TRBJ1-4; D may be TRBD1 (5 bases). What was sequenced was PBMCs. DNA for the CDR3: TGCAGTGCTAGAGATCCGACGGGACGAACCGTAGCGCTCGGAAAACTGTTTTTT. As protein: CSARDPTGRTVALGKLFF.